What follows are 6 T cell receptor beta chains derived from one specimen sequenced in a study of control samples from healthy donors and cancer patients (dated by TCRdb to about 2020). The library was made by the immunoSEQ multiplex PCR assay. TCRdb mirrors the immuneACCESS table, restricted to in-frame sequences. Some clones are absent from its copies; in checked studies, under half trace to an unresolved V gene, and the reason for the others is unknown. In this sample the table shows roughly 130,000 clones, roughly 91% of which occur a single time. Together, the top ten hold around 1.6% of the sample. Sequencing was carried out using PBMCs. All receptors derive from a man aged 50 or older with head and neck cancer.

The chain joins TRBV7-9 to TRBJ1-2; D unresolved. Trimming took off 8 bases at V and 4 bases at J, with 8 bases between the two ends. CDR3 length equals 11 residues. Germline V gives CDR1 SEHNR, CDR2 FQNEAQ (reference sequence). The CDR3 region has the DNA TGTGCCAGCCCCGGGATCTATGGCTACACCTTC. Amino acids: CASPGIYGYTF.

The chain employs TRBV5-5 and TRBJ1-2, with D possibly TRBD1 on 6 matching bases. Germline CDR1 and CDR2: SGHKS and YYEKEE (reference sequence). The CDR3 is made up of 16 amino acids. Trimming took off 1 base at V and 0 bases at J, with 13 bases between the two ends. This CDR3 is CASSLTGTLANYGYTF. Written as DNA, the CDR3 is TGTGCCAGCAGCTTGACAGGGACCCTAGCTAACTATGGCTACACCTTC.

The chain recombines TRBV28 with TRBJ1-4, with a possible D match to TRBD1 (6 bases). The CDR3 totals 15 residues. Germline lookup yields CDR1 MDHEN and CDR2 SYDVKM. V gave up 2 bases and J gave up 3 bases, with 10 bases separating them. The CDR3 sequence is CASSLRGGANEKLFF. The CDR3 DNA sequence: TGTGCCAGCAGTTTAAGGGGGGGGGCTAATGAAAAACTGTTTTTT.

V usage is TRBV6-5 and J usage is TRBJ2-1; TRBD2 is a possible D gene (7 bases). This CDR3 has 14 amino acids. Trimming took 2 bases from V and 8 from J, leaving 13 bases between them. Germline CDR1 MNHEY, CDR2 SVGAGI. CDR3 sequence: CASSYEGGTDEQFF. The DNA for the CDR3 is TGTGCCAGCAGTTACGAGGGGGGGACGGATGAGCAGTTCTTC.

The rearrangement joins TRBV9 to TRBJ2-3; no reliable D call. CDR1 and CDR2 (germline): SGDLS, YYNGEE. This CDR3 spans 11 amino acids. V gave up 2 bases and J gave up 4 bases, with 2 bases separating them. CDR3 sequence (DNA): TGTGCCAGCAGCGTCGCAGATACGCAGTATTTT. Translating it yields CASSVADTQYF.

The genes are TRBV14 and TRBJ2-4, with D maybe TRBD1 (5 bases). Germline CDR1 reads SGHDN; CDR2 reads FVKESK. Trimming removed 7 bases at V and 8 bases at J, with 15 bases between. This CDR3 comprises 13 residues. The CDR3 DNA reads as TGTGCCAGCACCCCCCGCCAAGGGGACATTCAGTACTTC. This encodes CASTPRQGDIQYF.